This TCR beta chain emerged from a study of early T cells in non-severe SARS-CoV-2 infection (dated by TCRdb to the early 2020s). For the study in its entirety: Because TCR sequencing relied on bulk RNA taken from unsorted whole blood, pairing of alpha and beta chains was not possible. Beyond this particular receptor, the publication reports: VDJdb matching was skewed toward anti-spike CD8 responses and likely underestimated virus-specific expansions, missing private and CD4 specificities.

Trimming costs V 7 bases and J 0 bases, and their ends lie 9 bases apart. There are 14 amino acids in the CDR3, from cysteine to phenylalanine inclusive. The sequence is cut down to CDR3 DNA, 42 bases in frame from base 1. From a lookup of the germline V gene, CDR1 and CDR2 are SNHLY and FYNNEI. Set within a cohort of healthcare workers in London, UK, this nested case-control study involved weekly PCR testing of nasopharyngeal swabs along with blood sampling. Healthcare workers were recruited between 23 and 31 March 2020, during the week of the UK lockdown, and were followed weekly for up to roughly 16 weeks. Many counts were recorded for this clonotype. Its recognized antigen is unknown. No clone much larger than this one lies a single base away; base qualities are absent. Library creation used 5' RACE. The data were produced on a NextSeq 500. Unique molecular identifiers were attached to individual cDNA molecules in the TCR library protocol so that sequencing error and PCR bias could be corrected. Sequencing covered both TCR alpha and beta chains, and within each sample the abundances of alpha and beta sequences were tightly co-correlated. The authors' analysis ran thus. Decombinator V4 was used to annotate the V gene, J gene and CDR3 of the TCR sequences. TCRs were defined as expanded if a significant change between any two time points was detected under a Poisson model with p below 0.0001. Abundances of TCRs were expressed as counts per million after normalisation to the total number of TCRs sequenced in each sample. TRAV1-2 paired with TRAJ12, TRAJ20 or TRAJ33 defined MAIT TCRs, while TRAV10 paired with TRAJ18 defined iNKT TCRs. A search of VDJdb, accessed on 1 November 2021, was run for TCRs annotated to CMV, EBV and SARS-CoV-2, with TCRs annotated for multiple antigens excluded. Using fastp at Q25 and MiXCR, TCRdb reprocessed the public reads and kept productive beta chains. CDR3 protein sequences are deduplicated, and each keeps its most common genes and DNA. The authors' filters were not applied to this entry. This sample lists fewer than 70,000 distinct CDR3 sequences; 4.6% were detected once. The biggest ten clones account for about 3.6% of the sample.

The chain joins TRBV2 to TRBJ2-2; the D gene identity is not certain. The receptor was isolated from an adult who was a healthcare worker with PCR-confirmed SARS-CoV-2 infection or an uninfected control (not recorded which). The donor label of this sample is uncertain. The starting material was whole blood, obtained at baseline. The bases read TGTGCCAGCACTTACCAGCCGAACACCGGGGAGCTGTTTTTT. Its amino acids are CASTYQPNTGELFF.